Sequencing of this TCR beta chain was carried out in a study of blood T cell repertoires in COVID-19. Study overall: Both acute and convalescent COVID-19 samples were obtained from the United States, Italy and Spain. Nucleic acid was either cDNA or gDNA, and it came from T cells, B-cell-depleted T cells, or PBMCs.

This CDR3 has 15 residues. The V and J ends lost 4 bases and 9 bases respectively, with 19 bases between them. From germline, CDR1 is SNHLY and CDR2 FYNNEI. In the authors' workflow: Amplification from reference gene primers served as the basis for estimated nucleated cell counts. Method: immunoSEQ multiplex PCR; TCRdb's copy keeps in-frame clones and lacks some. V, J and clone size are taken as reported in that table, and D and trimming were inferred from the DNA itself. The table records 170,000 or so clones, 80% of them present only once. The chain recombines TRBV2 with TRBJ1-3, with D unresolved. The specimen sequenced was peripheral blood. The origin of this receptor is an older man with active or convalescent COVID-19. CDR3 DNA: TGTGCCAGCAGTGGTAGGGAGTCCCGACCCAGCACCATATATTTT. Translating it yields CASSGRESRPSTIYF.